These 26 T cell receptor beta chains share one sample of origin, sequenced in a study of T cell responses to AZD1222 COVID-19 vaccine. Profiled with immunoSEQ multiplex PCR; TCRdb holds only in-frame clones, not every one. The sample has approximately 92,000 clones; about 85% are singletons. The sample here was peripheral blood, taken on day 0 of AZD1222 vaccination. All receptors derive from an adult in good health.

The V gene is TRBV15, the J gene TRBJ2-1; D possibly corresponds to TRBD1 (5 bases). The CDR3 loop spans 16 amino acids. Germline V gene data show CDR1 as LNHNV and CDR2 as YYDKDF (reference sequence). Trimming removed 0 bases at V and 6 bases at J, with 15 bases between. CDR3 in amino acids: CATSRDGQGFSNEQFF. CDR3 sequence (DNA): TGTGCCACCAGCAGAGATGGGCAGGGCTTTAGCAATGAGCAGTTCTTC.

The CDR3: CASSWAGNPYEQYF. The CDR3 DNA reads TGTGCCAGCAGCTGGGCGGGTAACCCCTACGAGCAGTACTTC. The V and J genes are TRBV13 and TRBJ2-7; possible D gene TRBD2, 5 bases. Trimming pared 4 bases from V and 2 bases from J, leaving 12 bases between. Germline loops: CDR1 PRHDT, CDR2 FYEKMQ (reference sequence). CDR3 length: 14 residues.

The chain is built from TRBV6-5 and TRBJ2-7; D ambiguous. This CDR3 has 11 amino acids. V was trimmed by 5 bases and J by 3 bases, leaving 5 bases between them. Germline assignment: CDR1 MNHEY and CDR2 SVGAGI. The CDR3 DNA sequence: TGTGCCAGCAGTCAGAACTACGAGCAGTACTTC. Protein product: CASSQNYEQYF.

This chain links TRBV18 with TRBJ1-1; 8 positions match TRBD1. Germline lookup yields CDR1 KGHSH and CDR2 LQKENI. Trimming at V came to 2 bases and at J to 1 base, leaving 6 bases not matched to a gene. The CDR3 sequence is 16 residues long. The chain's CDR3 is CASSPSQGAGNTEAFF. The CDR3 DNA reads as TGTGCCAGCTCACCAAGTCAGGGGGCAGGGAACACTGAAGCTTTCTTT.

The rearrangement uses TRBV18 and TRBJ1-2; D gene uncertain. This CDR3 is built from 14 residues. Trimming removed 1 base at V and 4 bases at J, with 10 bases between. Germline CDR1 KGHSH, CDR2 LQKENI. CDR3 DNA: TGTGCCAGCTCACCACTGGGAGAGGGCTATGGCTACACCTTC. It codes for CASSPLGEGYGYTF.

The chain combines TRBV28 with TRBJ1-1; the D gene is possibly TRBD1 (5 bases). This CDR3 has 13 amino acids. The V gene's germline CDR1 is MDHEN and CDR2 SYDVKM. The V gene lost 11 bases and the J gene lost 0 bases, with 13 bases spanning the gap. The CDR3 region is CAHTTAMNTEAFF. In DNA, the CDR3 is TGTGCCCACACGACAGCCATGAACACTGAAGCTTTCTTT.

J is TRBJ1-5 and V is TRBV7-9; TRBD1 might be the D (5 bases). The CDR3 spans 15 residues. Trimming cost V 1 base and J 3 bases, with 10 bases left between them. Germline V CDR1 and CDR2: SEHNR, FQNEAQ (reference sequence). The CDR3 DNA sequence: TGTGCCAGCAGCTTAGGGGGGACCTCCAATCAGCCCCAGCATTTT. Its protein product is CASSLGGTSNQPQHF.

The chain joins TRBV4-3 to TRBJ1-4, with D maybe TRBD1 (5 bases). The germline CDR1 and CDR2 sequences are LGHNA and YSLEER. CDR3 length equals 14 residues. V lost 0 bases to trimming and J lost 7 bases, with 9 bases between them. CDR3 in DNA: TGCGCCAGCAGCCAAGATGCTGGGGGTGAAAAACTGTTTTTT. It is translated as CASSQDAGGEKLFF.

The rearrangement links TRBV9 to TRBJ2-7, with TRBD2 matching over 12 bases. The CDR3 extends over 14 amino acids. The ends lost 3 bases at V and 4 bases at J; junction bases unmatched: 2. Germline values: CDR1 SGDLS, CDR2 YYNGEE. The CDR3: CASSASGGAYEQYF. The DNA of the CDR3 is TGTGCCAGCAGCGCTAGCGGGGGGGCTTACGAGCAGTACTTC.

The genes are TRBV9 and TRBJ1-2; D is possibly TRBD1 (5 bases). This CDR3 comprises 15 residues. V shed 3 bases and J shed 8 bases, with 20 bases lying between them. CDR1 SGDLS and CDR2 YYNGEE come from the germline V gene. The CDR3 coding sequence is TGTGCCAGCAGCGCCGAGACCCTCAGGGAGGGAGGCTACACCTTC. Translating it yields CASSAETLREGGYTF.

The chain links TRBV6-5 to TRBJ1-5; D is undetermined. Germline V lookup: CDR1 MNHEY, CDR2 SVGAGI. Trimming pared 7 bases from V and 4 bases from J, leaving 8 bases between. The CDR3 sequence is 12 residues long. The CDR3, as DNA: TGTGCCAGCACTCTCAATAATCAGCCCCAGCATTTT. Its protein is CASTLNNQPQHF.

The CDR3 DNA follows: TGTGCCAGTAGTACCGGGACAGGGGGAGACTATGGCTACACCTTC. This translates into CASSTGTGGDYGYTF. The chain is built from TRBV19 and TRBJ1-2; 11 bases match TRBD1. The CDR3 runs to 15 residues. Trimming cost V 4 bases and J 3 bases; bases outside gene matches: 4. Germline loops: CDR1 LNHDA, CDR2 SQIVND (reference sequence).

This chain connects TRBV4-3 to TRBJ2-1; TRBD1 might be the D (7 bases). The germline CDR1 and CDR2 sequences are LGHNA and YSLEER. V was cut by 0 bases and J by 7 bases, with 16 bases left in between. This CDR3 has 16 residues. CDR3 residues: CASSQDYEGAGNEQFF. The CDR3 DNA reads TGCGCCAGCAGCCAAGATTACGAGGGGGCGGGGAATGAGCAGTTCTTC.

This chain uses TRBV12-3 or TRBV12-4 with TRBJ1-1; TRBD1 is a possible D gene (5 bases). This CDR3 is built from 13 residues. Trimming stripped 1 base from V and 6 bases from J, with 9 bases between. CDR3 bases: TGTGCCAGCAGTTTAGTGGGGGTCTCTGAAGCTTTCTTT. It yields the protein CASSLVGVSEAFF.

Concerning this clone: Other DNA sequences within the sample encode an identical CDR3. The rearrangement uses TRBV6-2 or TRBV6-3 and TRBJ1-1; the D gene is possibly TRBD1 (5 bases). Germline CDR1 and CDR2: MNHEY and SVGEGT. V lost 2 bases and J lost 8, with 9 bases in between. The CDR3 runs to 12 residues. The CDR3, as DNA: TGTGCCAGCAGTTACGGTGGGACGGAAGCTTTCTTT. Translating it yields CASSYGGTEAFF.

The V call is TRBV19, the J call TRBJ1-3; unclear D gene. The germline V and J ends were trimmed by 3 bases and 7 bases, with 10 bases remaining between them. The CDR3 extends over 13 amino acids. Germline CDR1 LNHDA, CDR2 SQIVND (reference sequence). The CDR3 sequence is CASSIILGNTIYF. CDR3 bases: TGTGCCAGTAGTATTATTCTTGGGAACACCATATATTTT.

In this sample, this clone turned up a few times. The CDR3, as DNA: TGTGCCAGCAGTGAAGGGGCTGTGAAGACCCAGTACTTC. This encodes CASSEGAVKTQYF. V gene TRBV25-1 combines with J gene TRBJ2-5; TRBD1 is a possible D gene (5 bases). Germline V gives CDR1 MGHDK, CDR2 SYGVNS. This CDR3 is built from 13 residues. Between the trimmed V and J ends, which lost 2 bases and 6 bases, there was a span of 10 bases.

The gene calls are TRBV7-2 and TRBJ2-1; tentatively, D is TRBD2 (5 bases). This CDR3 has 14 residues. In germline, CDR1 is SGHTA, CDR2 FQGNSA. Trimming cost V 1 base and J 6 bases, with 10 bases left between them. DNA for the CDR3: TGTGCCAGCAGCTTAGGGGTAGCGACCAATGAGCAGTTCTTC. It codes for CASSLGVATNEQFF.

The table lists this clone with a few counts. V and J are TRBV2 and TRBJ1-4; D ambiguous. CDR3 size: 14 residues. Germline values: CDR1 SNHLY, CDR2 FYNNEI. Trimming shortened V by 6 bases and J by 1 base, and 9 bases separated the two germline ends. In DNA form, the CDR3 reads TGTGCCAGCAGGAGGGATCGAACTAATGAAAAACTGTTTTTT. This translates into CASRRDRTNEKLFF.

The CDR3: CASSFKNTGELFF. The DNA of the CDR3 is TGTGCCAGCAGTTTTAAGAACACCGGGGAGCTGTTTTTT. The rearrangement joins TRBV6-5 to TRBJ2-2; D gene uncertain. Trimming pared 4 bases from V and 1 base from J, leaving 4 bases between. The CDR3 sequence is 13 residues long. Germline CDR1 and CDR2: MNHEY and SVGAGI.

This clone was seen only once. The V and J genes are TRBV18 and TRBJ2-2; D possibly uses TRBD1 or TRBD2 (5 bases each). Germline V gives CDR1 KGHSH, CDR2 LQKENI. Trimming pared 3 bases from V and 0 bases from J, leaving 23 bases between. The CDR3 has 20 amino acids. DNA of the CDR3: TGTGCCAGCTCACCCCCCGAACCCCGGGGCGGATCGCCGAACACCGGGGAGCTGTTTTTT. It is translated as CASSPPEPRGGSPNTGELFF.

The gene calls are TRBV7-6 and TRBJ2-5; D may be TRBD1 (6 bases). The germline CDR1 and CDR2 sequences are SGHVS and FNYEAQ. The CDR3 contains 15 residues. V was pared by 5 bases and J by 2 bases, with 15 bases between. The CDR3 reads CASSLLRQVQETQYF. The CDR3 region has the DNA TGTGCCAGCAGCCTCCTAAGACAGGTTCAAGAGACCCAGTACTTC.

J is TRBJ1-4 and V is TRBV6-1; D is unclear. Trimming cost V 2 bases and J 7 bases, with 11 bases left between them. Germline assignment: CDR1 MNHNS and CDR2 SASEGT. This CDR3 contains 14 residues. The CDR3 sequence is CASSERVSGEKLFF. CDR3 sequence (DNA): TGTGCCAGCAGTGAAAGGGTGTCGGGTGAAAAACTGTTTTTT.

The chain is built from TRBV2 and TRBJ1-6, with a possible D match to TRBD1 (5 bases). V lost 11 bases and J lost 8, with 13 bases in between. CDR3 length equals 12 residues. CDR1 and CDR2 (germline): SNHLY, FYNNEI. The CDR3 sequence is CAHTGGDSPLHF. In nucleotides, the CDR3 is TGTGCCCATACTGGGGGGGATTCACCCCTCCACTTT.

The chain carries TRBV19 and TRBJ1-6; a possible D gene is TRBD1 (6 bases). The CDR3 loop spans 16 amino acids. Germline lookup yields CDR1 LNHDA and CDR2 SQIVND (reference sequence). Trimming cost V 6 bases and J 8 bases, with 20 bases left between them. CDR3 DNA sequence: TGTGCCAGTAGGCAGGGACCGGGGGCGGTCGATTCACCCCTCCACTTT. Its protein product is CASRQGPGAVDSPLHF.

This rearrangement joins TRBV6-2 or TRBV6-3 to TRBJ1-6; D is unresolved. Germline loops: CDR1 MNHEY, CDR2 SVGEGT. The CDR3 consists of 14 residues. The V end was cut by 2 bases, the J end by 4 bases, with 6 bases between. CDR3 nucleotides: TGTGCCAGCAGTTACGGGCAATATAATTCACCCCTCCACTTT. Protein sequence: CASSYGQYNSPLHF.